This T cell receptor beta chain originates from a study of cytomegalovirus exposure and HLA in healthy donors. Findings of the study overall: TCR beta sequences reportedly predicted most subjects' HLA-A and HLA-B alleles accurately. Indistinguishable V segments, including TRBV6-2 and TRBV6-3, were excluded. CMV serostatus was the only immune exposure information that was available. Presence/absence analyses assumed roughly uniform sequencing depth across donors.

About this clone itself: Its cognate antigen is unknown.

CDR3 length: 13 amino acids. Trimming took off 2 bases at V and 6 bases at J, with 11 bases between the two ends. Germline CDR1 SGHTA, CDR2 FQGTGA. The PCR ran on 60 Vbeta and 13 Jbeta primers. Method: immunoSEQ multiplex PCR; TCRdb's copy keeps in-frame clones and lacks some. Of 150,000 to 200,000 clones listed, under 85% are singletons. This TCR was sampled from a female donor in good health and CMV-seronegative. The sample taken for sequencing was PBMCs. The chain uses TRBV7-3 and TRBJ2-7; D unresolved. The CDR3 DNA sequence: TGTGCCAGCAGCTTACAACAGTCAAGCGAGCAGTACTTC. Translation: CASSLQQSSEQYF.